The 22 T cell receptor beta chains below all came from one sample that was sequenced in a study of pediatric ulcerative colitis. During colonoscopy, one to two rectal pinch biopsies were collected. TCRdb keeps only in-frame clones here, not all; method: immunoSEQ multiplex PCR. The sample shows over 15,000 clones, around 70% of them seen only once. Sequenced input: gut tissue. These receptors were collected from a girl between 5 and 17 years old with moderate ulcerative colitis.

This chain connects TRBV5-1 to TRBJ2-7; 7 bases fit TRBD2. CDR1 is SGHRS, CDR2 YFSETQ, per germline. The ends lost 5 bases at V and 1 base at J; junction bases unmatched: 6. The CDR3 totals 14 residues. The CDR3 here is CASRLAATSYEQYF. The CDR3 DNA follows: TGCGCCAGCAGGCTAGCGGCCACATCCTACGAGCAGTACTTC.

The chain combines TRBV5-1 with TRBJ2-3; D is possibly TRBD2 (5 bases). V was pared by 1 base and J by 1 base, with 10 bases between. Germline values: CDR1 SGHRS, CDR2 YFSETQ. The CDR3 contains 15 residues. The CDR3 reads CASSLPLAGTDTQYF. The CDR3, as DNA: TGCGCCAGCAGCTTGCCCCTAGCTGGCACAGATACGCAGTATTTT.

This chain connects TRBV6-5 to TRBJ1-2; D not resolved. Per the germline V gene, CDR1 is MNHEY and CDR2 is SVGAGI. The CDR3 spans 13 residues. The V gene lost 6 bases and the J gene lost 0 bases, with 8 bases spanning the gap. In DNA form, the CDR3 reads TGTGCCAGCAGCCAGGCGGCTAACTATGGCTACACCTTC. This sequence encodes CASSQAANYGYTF.

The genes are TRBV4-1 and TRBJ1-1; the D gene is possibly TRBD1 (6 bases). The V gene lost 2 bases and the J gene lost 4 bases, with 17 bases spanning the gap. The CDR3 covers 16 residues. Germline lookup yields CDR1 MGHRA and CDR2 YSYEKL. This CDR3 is CASSQTSEGGGTEAFF. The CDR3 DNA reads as TGCGCCAGCAGCCAAACTTCAGAGGGGGGTGGCACTGAAGCTTTCTTT.

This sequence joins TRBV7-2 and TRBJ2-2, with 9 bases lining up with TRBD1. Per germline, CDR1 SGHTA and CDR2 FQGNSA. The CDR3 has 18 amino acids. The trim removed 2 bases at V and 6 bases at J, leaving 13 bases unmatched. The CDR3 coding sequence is TGTGCCAGCAGCTTAAGCCCACAGGGGGCGGGTAGGGCCGGGGAGCTGTTTTTT. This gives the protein CASSLSPQGAGRAGELFF. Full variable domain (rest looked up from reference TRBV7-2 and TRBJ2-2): GAGVSQSPSNKVTEKGKDVELRCDPISGHTALYWYRQSLGQGLEFLIYFQGNSAPDKSGLPSDRFSAERTGGSVSTLTIQRTQQEDSAVYLCASSLSPQGAGRAGELFFGEGSRLTVL.

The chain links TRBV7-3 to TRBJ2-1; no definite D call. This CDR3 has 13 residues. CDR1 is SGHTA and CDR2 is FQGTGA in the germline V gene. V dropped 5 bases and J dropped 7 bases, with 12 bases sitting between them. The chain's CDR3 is CASSHGVRNEQFF. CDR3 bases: TGTGCCAGCAGCCATGGAGTTAGGAATGAGCAGTTCTTC.

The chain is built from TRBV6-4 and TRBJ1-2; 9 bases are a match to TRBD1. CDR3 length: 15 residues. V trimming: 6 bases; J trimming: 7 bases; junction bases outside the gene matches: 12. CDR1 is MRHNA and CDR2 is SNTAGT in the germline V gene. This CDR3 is CASSATIGQGTGYTF. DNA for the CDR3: TGTGCCAGCAGCGCCACGATAGGACAGGGGACTGGCTACACCTTC.

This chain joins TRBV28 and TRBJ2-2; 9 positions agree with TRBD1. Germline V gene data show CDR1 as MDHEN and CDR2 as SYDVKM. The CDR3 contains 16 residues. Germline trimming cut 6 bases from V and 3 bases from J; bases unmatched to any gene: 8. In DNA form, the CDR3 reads TGTGCCAGCAGCACCCCCGGGACAGGGTACACCGGGGAGCTGTTTTTT. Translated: CASSTPGTGYTGELFF.

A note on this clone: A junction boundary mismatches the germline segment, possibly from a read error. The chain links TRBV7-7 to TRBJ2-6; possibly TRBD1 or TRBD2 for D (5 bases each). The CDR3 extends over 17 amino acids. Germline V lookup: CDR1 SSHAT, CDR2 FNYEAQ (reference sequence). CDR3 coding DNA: TGTGCTAGCAGCTCGGGACGGGCCTCCTCTGGGGCCAACGTCCTGACTTTC. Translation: CASSSGRASSGANVLTF.

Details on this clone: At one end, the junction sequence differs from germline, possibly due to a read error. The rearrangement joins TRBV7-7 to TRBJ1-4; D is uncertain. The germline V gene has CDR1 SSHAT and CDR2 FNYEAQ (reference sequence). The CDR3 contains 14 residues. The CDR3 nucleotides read TGTGCTAGCAGCTTCCATGGGTTTAATGAAAAACTGTTTTTT. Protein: CASSFHGFNEKLFF.

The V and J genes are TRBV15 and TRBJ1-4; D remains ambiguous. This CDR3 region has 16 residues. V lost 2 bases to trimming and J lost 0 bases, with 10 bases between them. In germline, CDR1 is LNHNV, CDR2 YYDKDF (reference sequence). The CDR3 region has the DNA TGTGCCACCAGCAGAAACCCGACGGCAACTAATGAAAAACTGTTTTTT. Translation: CATSRNPTATNEKLFF. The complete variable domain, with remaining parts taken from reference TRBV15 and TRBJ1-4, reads DAMVIQNPRYQVTQFGKPVTLSCSQTLNHNVMYWYQQKSSQAPKLLFHYYDKDFNNEADTPDNFQSRRPNTSFCFLDIRSPGLGDTAMYLCATSRNPTATNEKLFFGSGTQLSVL.

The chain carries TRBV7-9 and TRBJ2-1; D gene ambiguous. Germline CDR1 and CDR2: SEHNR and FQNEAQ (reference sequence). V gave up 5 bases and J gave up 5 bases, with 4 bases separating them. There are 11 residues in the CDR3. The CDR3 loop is CASSRDNEQFF. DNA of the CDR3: TGTGCCAGCAGCCGAGACAATGAGCAGTTCTTC.

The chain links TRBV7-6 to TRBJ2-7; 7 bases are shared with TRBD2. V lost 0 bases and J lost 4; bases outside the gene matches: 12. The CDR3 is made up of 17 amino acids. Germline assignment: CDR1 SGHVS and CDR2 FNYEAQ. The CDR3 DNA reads TGTGCCAGCAGCTTAGCGGGCGCGGGAGTCCGCCCTTACGAGCAGTACTTC. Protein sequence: CASSLAGAGVRPYEQYF.

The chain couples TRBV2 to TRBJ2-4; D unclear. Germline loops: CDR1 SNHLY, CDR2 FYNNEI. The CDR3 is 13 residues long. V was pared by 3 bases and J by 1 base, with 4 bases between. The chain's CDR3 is CASSDRAKNIQYF. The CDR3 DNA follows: TGTGCCAGCAGTGACCGCGCCAAAAACATTCAGTACTTC.

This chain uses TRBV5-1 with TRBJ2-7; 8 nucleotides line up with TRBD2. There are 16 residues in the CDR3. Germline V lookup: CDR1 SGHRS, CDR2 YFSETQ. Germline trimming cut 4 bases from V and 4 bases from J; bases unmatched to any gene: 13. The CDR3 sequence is CASSQVPLADQYEQYF. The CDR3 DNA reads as TGCGCCAGCAGCCAAGTCCCACTAGCGGATCAATACGAGCAGTACTTC.

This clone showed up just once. CDR3 in DNA: TGTGCCAGCAGCTCCGAACCCAACACTGAAGCTTTCTTT. Translated, it gives CASSSEPNTEAFF. This rearrangement joins TRBV11-3 to TRBJ1-1; D unclear. V was shortened by 4 bases and J by 2 bases, with 8 bases between the two germline ends. The CDR3 contains 13 residues. The germline V gene encodes CDR1 SGHNT and CDR2 YENEEA.

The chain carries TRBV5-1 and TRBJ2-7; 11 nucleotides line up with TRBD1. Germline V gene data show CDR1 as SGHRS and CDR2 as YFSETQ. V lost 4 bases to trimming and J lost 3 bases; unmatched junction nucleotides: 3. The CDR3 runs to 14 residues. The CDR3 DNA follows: TGCGCCAGCAGCCGGGACAGGGGGAGCTACGAGCAGTACTTC. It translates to CASSRDRGSYEQYF. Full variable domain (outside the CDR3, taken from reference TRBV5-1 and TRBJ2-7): KAGVTQTPRYLIKTRGQQVTLSCSPISGHRSVSWYQQTPGQGLQFLFEYFSETQRNKGNFPGRFSGRQFSNSRSEMNVSTLELGDSALYLCASSRDRGSYEQYFGPGTRLTVT.

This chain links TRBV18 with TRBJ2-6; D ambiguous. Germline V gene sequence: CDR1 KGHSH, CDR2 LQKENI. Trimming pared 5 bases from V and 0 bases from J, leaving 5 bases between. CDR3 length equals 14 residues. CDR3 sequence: CASSVDSGANVLTF. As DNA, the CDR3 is TGTGCCAGCTCAGTCGACTCTGGGGCCAACGTCCTGACTTTC. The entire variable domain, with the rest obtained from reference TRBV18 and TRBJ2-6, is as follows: NAGVMQNPRHLVRRRGQEARLRCSPMKGHSHVYWYRQLPEEGLKFMVYLQKENIIDESGMPKERFSAEFPKEGPSILRIQQVVRGDSAAYFCASSVDSGANVLTFGAGSRLTVL.

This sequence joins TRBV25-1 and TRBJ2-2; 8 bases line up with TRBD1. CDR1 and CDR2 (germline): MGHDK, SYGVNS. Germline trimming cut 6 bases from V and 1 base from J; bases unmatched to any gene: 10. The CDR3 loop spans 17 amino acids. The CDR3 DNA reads TGTGCCAGCAGCCCAGGACAGGGCAAATTGAACACCGGGGAGCTGTTTTTT. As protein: CASSPGQGKLNTGELFF.

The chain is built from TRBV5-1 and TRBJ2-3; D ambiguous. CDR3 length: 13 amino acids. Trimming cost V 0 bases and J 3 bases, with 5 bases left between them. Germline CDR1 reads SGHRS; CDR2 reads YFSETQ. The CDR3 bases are TGCGCCAGCAGCTTGGCCATAACAGATACGCAGTATTTT. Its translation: CASSLAITDTQYF. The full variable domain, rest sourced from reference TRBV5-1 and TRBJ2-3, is KAGVTQTPRYLIKTRGQQVTLSCSPISGHRSVSWYQQTPGQGLQFLFEYFSETQRNKGNFPGRFSGRQFSNSRSEMNVSTLELGDSALYLCASSLAITDTQYFGPGTRLTVL.

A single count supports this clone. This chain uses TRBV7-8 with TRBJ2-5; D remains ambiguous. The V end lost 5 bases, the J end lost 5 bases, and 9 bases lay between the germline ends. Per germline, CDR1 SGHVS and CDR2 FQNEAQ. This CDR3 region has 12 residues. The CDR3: CASSPDEETQYF. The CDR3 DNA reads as TGTGCCAGCAGCCCGGACGAGGAGACCCAGTACTTC. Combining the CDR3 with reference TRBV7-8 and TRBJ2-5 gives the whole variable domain GAGVSQSPRYKVAKRGQDVALRCDPISGHVSLFWYQQALGQGPEFLTYFQNEAQLDKSGLPSDRFFAERPEGSVSTLKIQRTQQEDSAVYLCASSPDEETQYFGPGTRLLVL.

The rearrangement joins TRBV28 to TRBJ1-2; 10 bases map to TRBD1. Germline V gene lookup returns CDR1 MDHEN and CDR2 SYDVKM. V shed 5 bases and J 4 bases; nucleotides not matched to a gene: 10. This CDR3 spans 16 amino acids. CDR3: CASSTPGQGTPYGYTF. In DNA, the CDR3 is TGTGCCAGCAGTACGCCGGGACAGGGGACCCCCTATGGCTACACCTTC.